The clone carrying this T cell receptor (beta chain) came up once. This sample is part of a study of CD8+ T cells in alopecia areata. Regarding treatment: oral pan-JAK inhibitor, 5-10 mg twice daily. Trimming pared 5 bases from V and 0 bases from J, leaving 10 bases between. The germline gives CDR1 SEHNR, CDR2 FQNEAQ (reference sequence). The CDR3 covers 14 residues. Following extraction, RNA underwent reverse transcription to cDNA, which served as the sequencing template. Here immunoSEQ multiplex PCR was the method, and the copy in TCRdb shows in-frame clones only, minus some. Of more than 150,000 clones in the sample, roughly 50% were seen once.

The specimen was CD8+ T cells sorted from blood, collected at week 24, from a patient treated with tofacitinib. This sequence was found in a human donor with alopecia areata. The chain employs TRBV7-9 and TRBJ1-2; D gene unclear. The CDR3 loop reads CASSIGLTNYGYTF. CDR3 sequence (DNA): TGTGCCAGCAGCATCGGTCTCACTAACTATGGCTACACCTTC.